The clone carrying this T cell receptor beta chain was detected many times. The antigen remains unidentified. Germline CDR1 MGHRA, CDR2 YSYEKL. Trimming shortened V by 1 base and J by 3 bases, and 13 bases separated the two germline ends. The CDR3 covers 16 residues. Regions amplified from RNA transcripts were the TCR beta CDR3 regions. An initial round of RT-PCR targeting the TCR CDR3 relied on the HTBI primer set. TCRdb re-analysed the multiplex PCR reads in MiXCR, keeping a single row per CDR3 protein. The table has over 150,000 distinct CDR3 sequences, about 18% seen once; the top ten hold roughly 30%. The data stem from a study of T cells in Graves' hyperthyroidism and ophthalmopathy. The study, taken as a whole, reports: Within blood appeared most thyroid clonotypes that had expanded above 0.001.

The chain carries TRBV4-1 and TRBJ2-1, with D perhaps TRBD1 or TRBD2 (6 bases each). The origin of this receptor is a woman between 45 and 60 years old with Graves' hyperthyroidism. The sequencing input was blood. The CDR3 region has the DNA TGCGCCAGCAGCCAAGGGGGGGCCGCTTACTACAATGAGCAGTTCTTC. Its translation: CASSQGGAAYYNEQFF.